This T cell receptor (beta chain) derives from a study of blood T cell repertoires in COVID-19. Study summary: Italy, Spain and the United States were the sources of the convalescent and acute COVID-19 samples. T cells, B-cell-depleted T cells, or PBMCs supplied cDNA or gDNA.

Germline CDR1 is SGHTA and CDR2 is FQGNSA. Trimming removed 0 bases at V and 5 bases at J, with 20 bases between. There are 17 residues in the CDR3. In the source study's methods: It was from reference gene primer amplification that nucleated cell counts were estimated. This table comes from immunoSEQ multiplex PCR, and its TCRdb copy is limited to in-frame clones, with some not included. Clonal size and the V and J genes are those of that table, whereas D and trimming came from the DNA. The sample has fewer than 65,000 clones; 70% to 90% are singletons. The sequencing input was peripheral blood. The chain joins TRBV7-2 to TRBJ2-7; perhaps TRBD2 as D (6 bases). This sequence was found in a woman at least 80 years old with acute or convalescent COVID-19. CDR3 in amino acids: CASSLASSSPAGNEQYF. The CDR3 DNA sequence: TGTGCCAGCAGCTTAGCATCGTCTAGCCCGGCGGGAAACGAGCAGTACTTC.